Listed below are T cell receptor beta chains from one sample, sequenced in a study of cytomegalovirus exposure and HLA in healthy donors. TCRdb keeps only in-frame clones here, not all; method: immunoSEQ multiplex PCR. The sample records over 200,000 clones, 82% being singletons. The sample consisted of PBMCs. These TCRs come from a woman aged 40 to 50 in good health and CMV-seropositive. Each CDR3 is given with its conserved first and last residue. D genes are given only for firm matches. Not every row has a clone size; where given, it reads once, few, many or a size class.

NA	NA	TRBV11-1	TRBJ2-7	CASSPVGQGAVYEQYF	TGTGCCAGCAGCCCCGTTGGTCAGGGCGCGGTCTACGAGCAGTACTTC
TRBD2	NA	TRBV6-1	TRBJ2-7	CASSEDTGGPSEQYF	TGTGCCAGCAGTGAAGATACGGGGGGGCCCTCCGAGCAGTACTTC
NA	NA	TRBV30	TRBJ1-2	CAWTGGRNYGYTF	TGTGCCTGGACCGGGGGGCGAAACTATGGCTACACCTTC
NA	NA	TRBV6-6	TRBJ2-3	CASRQHQDCTQYF	TGTGCCAGCAGACAACACCAGGACTGTACGCAGTATTTT
NA	NA	TRBV7-2	TRBJ1-2	CASSLANSGYTF	TGTGCCAGCAGCTTAGCGAACTCGGGCTACACCTTC
TRBD2	NA	TRBV6-5	TRBJ2-1	CASSWTSGRSNEQFF	TGTGCCAGCAGTTGGACTAGCGGGAGGTCCAATGAGCAGTTCTTC
NA	NA	TRBV6-5	TRBJ2-1	CASSYAGTGQFF	TGTGCCAGCAGTTACGCGGGGACTGGGCAGTTCTTC
TRBD2	NA	TRBV7-8	TRBJ2-1	CASSPTSVYNEQFF	TGTGCCAGCAGCCCGACTAGCGTCTACAATGAGCAGTTCTTC
NA	NA	TRBV5-4	TRBJ1-2	CASSLDSYGYTF	TGTGCCAGCAGCTTGGATTCATATGGCTACACCTTC
NA	once	TRBV21-1	TRBJ1-2	CASSKMTAGKGYTF	TGTGCCAGCAGCAAAATGACGGCAGGGAAAGGCTACACCTTC
NA	NA	TRBV6-6	TRBJ1-1	CASSYADRNTEAFF	TGTGCCAGCAGTTACGCAGACAGAAACACTGAAGCTTTCTTT
NA	NA	TRBV11-2	TRBJ2-2	CASSSGSRSAGELFF	TGTGCCAGCAGCTCAGGAAGCAGATCCGCCGGGGAGCTGTTTTTT
TRBD1	NA	TRBV27	TRBJ1-1	CASSLRTGRAEAFF	TGTGCCAGCAGTCTTCGGACAGGGAGGGCTGAAGCTTTCTTT
TRBD2	NA	TRBV29-1	TRBJ2-5	CSVAGTSGQETQYF	TGCAGCGTTGCGGGAACTAGCGGACAAGAGACCCAGTACTTC
NA	NA	TRBV5-5	TRBJ2-7	CATGGTDPYSYEQYF	TGTGCCACTGGGGGGACAGACCCGTACTCCTACGAGCAGTACTTC